One sample yielded the 9 T cell receptor beta chains listed below, sequenced in a study of control samples from healthy donors and cancer patients (dated by TCRdb to the early 2020s). Library method: the immunoSEQ multiplex PCR assay. TCRdb re-hosts the immuneACCESS table, in-frame sequences only. Its copies lack some clones; in the studies checked, an unresolved V gene accounts for under half of them, and the cause for the rest is not known. This sample holds 120,000 or so clones; roughly nine tenths were observed only once. The ten largest clones take up around 7.6% of the sample. Material: blood. Source of these receptors: a woman between 18 and 29 years old in good health.

This chain connects TRBV7-2 to TRBJ1-3; no clear D. CDR1 SGHTA and CDR2 FQGNSA come from the germline V gene. This CDR3 is built from 14 residues. Trimming shortened V by 3 bases and J by 9 bases, and 15 bases separated the two germline ends. In DNA form, the CDR3 reads TGTGCCAGCAGCTTGATTAGTTGGCCCCCCACCATATATTTT. Encoded protein: CASSLISWPPTIYF.

V is TRBV7-9 and J is TRBJ2-2; 9 positions agree with TRBD1. There are 16 residues in the CDR3. CDR1 and CDR2 from the germline V gene are SEHNR and FQNEAQ (reference sequence). Trimming cost V 5 bases and J 1 base; bases outside gene matches: 5. DNA of the CDR3: TGTGCCAGCAGCCCCGGGACAGGGATGAACACCGGGGAGCTGTTTTTT. Encoded protein: CASSPGTGMNTGELFF.

CDR3 region: CASSLVLSTDTQYF. Written as DNA, the CDR3 is TGTGCCAGCAGTTTAGTTTTGAGCACAGATACGCAGTATTTT. The chain recombines TRBV27 with TRBJ2-3; D is unresolved. The CDR3 consists of 14 residues. CDR1 and CDR2 (germline): MNHEY, SMNVEV (reference sequence). V lost 2 bases and J lost 0, with 6 bases in between.

CDR3 amino acids: CASSSTIRSYEQYF. The CDR3, as DNA: TGTGCCAGCAGCTCAACTATTCGATCCTACGAGCAGTACTTC. The V call is TRBV7-2, the J call TRBJ2-7; no reliable D call. V was shortened by 4 bases and J by 1 base, with 11 bases between the two germline ends. Per the germline V gene, CDR1 is SGHTA and CDR2 is FQGNSA. The CDR3 consists of 14 residues.

There are a few counts of this clone. The chain joins TRBV6-5 to TRBJ1-5; possibly TRBD1 for D (5 bases). Looked up from germline, CDR1 is MNHEY and CDR2 is SVGAGI. This CDR3 contains 15 residues. V lost 7 bases to trimming and J lost 6 bases, with 19 bases between them. The CDR3 sequence is CASISNWGGVQPQHF. The CDR3 coding sequence is TGTGCCAGCATCAGTAATTGGGGGGGAGTTCAGCCCCAGCATTTT.

The rearrangement links TRBV18 to TRBJ2-1; D gene ambiguous. Trimming removed 6 bases at V and 7 bases at J, with 19 bases between. The germline gives CDR1 KGHSH, CDR2 LQKENI. The CDR3 is made up of 15 amino acids. CDR3 loop: CASSSSMGWGNEQFF. The CDR3 bases are TGTGCCAGCTCCAGTTCGATGGGATGGGGAAATGAGCAGTTCTTC.

The chain is built from TRBV28 and TRBJ2-7; a weak D match, TRBD1 (5 bases). Trimming took 8 bases from V and 1 from J, leaving 15 bases between them. CDR3 length: 14 residues. Germline values: CDR1 MDHEN, CDR2 SYDVKM. CDR3 region: CASGRGFTSYEQYF. The CDR3 DNA sequence: TGTGCCAGCGGAAGGGGTTTTACTTCCTACGAGCAGTACTTC. Based on the CDR3 plus reference TRBV28 and TRBJ2-7, the full variable domain is DVKVTQSSRYLVKRTGEKVFLECVQDMDHENMFWYRQDPGLGLRLIYFSYDVKMKEKGDIPEGYSVSREKKERFSLILESASTNQTSMYLCASGRGFTSYEQYFGPGTRLTVT.

This clone was picked up a small number of times. The chain recombines TRBV10-1 with TRBJ2-2; a possible D gene is TRBD2 (5 bases). V gave up 0 bases and J gave up 3 bases, with 14 bases separating them. The CDR3 has 17 residues. Germline values: CDR1 WNHNN, CDR2 SYGVQD (reference sequence). CDR3 in DNA: TGCGCCAGCAGTGAGTCGACGGAGCGAGGGTACACCGGGGAGCTGTTTTTT. Its translation is CASSESTERGYTGELFF.

The rearrangement links TRBV6-1 to TRBJ1-6; the match to TRBD1 covers 7 bases. There are 16 residues in the CDR3. J was trimmed by 7 bases and V by 2 bases; bases with no gene match: 8. The germline V gene encodes CDR1 MNHNS and CDR2 SASEGT. The CDR3 region is CASSELEGARNSPLHF. Written as DNA, the CDR3 is TGTGCCAGCAGTGAACTCGAGGGGGCTCGGAATTCACCCCTCCACTTT.